A selection of T cell receptor beta chains follows, all from one sample in a study of blood T cell repertoires in COVID-19. Repertoires were generated with immunoSEQ multiplex PCR, while TCRdb's copy carries only in-frame clones and drops some. The sample has about 320,000 clones, 85% to 95% seen once. The sample taken for sequencing was PBMCs or T cells enriched from blood (not recorded which). The receptor source for this set is a woman aged 30 to 39 who had been exposed to COVID-19. CDR3s include the opening cysteine and the closing phenylalanine or tryptophan. D genes are given only for firm matches. Size values are once, few and many counts, or a class for expanded clones, and some rows have none.

clone size: -; J gene: TRBJ1-5; D gene: TRBD1; V gene: TRBV30; CDR3 DNA: TGTGCCTGGAACAGGGGGTATCAGCCCCAGCATTTT; CDR3 protein: CAWNRGYQPQHF
clone size: -; J gene: TRBJ2-3; D gene: TRBD1; V gene: TRBV7-9; CDR3 DNA: TGTGCCAGCAGCTTGGGGACAGGGAGGTGGACAGATACGCAGTATTTT; CDR3 protein: CASSLGTGRWTDTQYF
clone size: -; J gene: TRBJ1-1; D gene: -; V gene: TRBV29-1; CDR3 DNA: TGCAGCGTGGCGGGGGGAGGGGTCACTGAAGCTTTCTTT; CDR3 protein: CSVAGGGVTEAFF
clone size: -; J gene: TRBJ1-1; D gene: -; V gene: TRBV14; CDR3 DNA: TGTGCCAGCAGCCAAGATCAAATCACTGAAGCTTTCTTT; CDR3 protein: CASSQDQITEAFF
clone size: -; J gene: TRBJ1-2; D gene: -; V gene: TRBV5-6; CDR3 DNA: TGTGCCAGCAGCTTGGGAGACTTGAACTATGGCTACACCTTC; CDR3 protein: CASSLGDLNYGYTF
clone size: -; J gene: TRBJ1-1; D gene: TRBD1; V gene: TRBV24-1; CDR3 DNA: TGTGCCACCAGTGAGGACAGGGGCACTGAAGCTTTCTTT; CDR3 protein: CATSEDRGTEAFF
clone size: -; J gene: TRBJ1-2; D gene: TRBD1; V gene: TRBV15; CDR3 DNA: TGTGCCACCAGCAGCGACAGGGTGTATGGCTACACCTTC; CDR3 protein: CATSSDRVYGYTF
clone size: -; J gene: TRBJ1-2; D gene: TRBD1; V gene: TRBV7-9; CDR3 DNA: TGTGCCAGCAGCTTAGGACGATTACAGGGGGCGAGGGGCTACACCTTC; CDR3 protein: CASSLGRLQGARGYTF
clone size: -; J gene: TRBJ2-7; D gene: TRBD1; V gene: TRBV9; CDR3 DNA: TGTGCCAGCAGCGTCGCCCCGGGACAGGGGGCCTCCTACGAGCAGTACTTC; CDR3 protein: CASSVAPGQGASYEQYF
clone size: -; J gene: TRBJ1-1; D gene: TRBD1; V gene: TRBV3-1/TRBV3-2; CDR3 DNA: TGTGCCAGCAGCCAAGGGGCCAGGGGGGCTTTCTTT; CDR3 protein: CASSQGARGAFF
clone size: few; J gene: TRBJ2-2; D gene: TRBD1; V gene: TRBV25-1; CDR3 DNA: TGTGCCAGCAGTGAGAGACAGGGCTTAGGCGGGGAGCTGTTTTTT; CDR3 protein: CASSERQGLGGELFF
clone size: -; J gene: TRBJ2-2; D gene: TRBD1; V gene: TRBV7-6; CDR3 DNA: TGTGCCAGCAGCTGGAGACAGGGCCGGACCGGGGAGCTGTTTTTT; CDR3 protein: CASSWRQGRTGELFF
clone size: -; J gene: TRBJ1-2; D gene: -; V gene: TRBV7-2; CDR3 DNA: TGTGCCAGCAGCTTAAGTAGGGGGGGCTATGGCTACACCTTC; CDR3 protein: CASSLSRGGYGYTF
clone size: -; J gene: TRBJ2-1; D gene: TRBD2; V gene: TRBV19; CDR3 DNA: TGTGCCACCGAGACTAGCGCCCAGTACAATGAGCAGTTCTTC; CDR3 protein: CATETSAQYNEQFF
clone size: -; J gene: TRBJ1-5; D gene: -; V gene: TRBV30; CDR3 DNA: TGTGCCTGGAGTCGAGGGCAACGTCAGCCCCAGCATTTT; CDR3 protein: CAWSRGQRQPQHF
clone size: -; J gene: TRBJ2-3; D gene: TRBD2; V gene: TRBV4-1; CDR3 DNA: TGCGCCAGCAGCCAGAACGGACGGGGGGACACAGATACGCAGTATTTT; CDR3 protein: CASSQNGRGDTDTQYF
clone size: -; J gene: TRBJ1-6; D gene: -; V gene: TRBV6-5; CDR3 DNA: TGTGCCAGCAGTTACTCGAGTTATTCACCCCTCCACTTT; CDR3 protein: CASSYSSYSPLHF
clone size: -; J gene: TRBJ1-1; D gene: -; V gene: TRBV20-1; CDR3 DNA: TGCAGTGCTGAGAAGTACACTGAAGCTTTCTTT; CDR3 protein: CSAEKYTEAFF
clone size: -; J gene: TRBJ1-2; D gene: -; V gene: TRBV29-1; CDR3 DNA: TGCAGCGTTCAGGACACCTCCTATGGCTACACCTTC; CDR3 protein: CSVQDTSYGYTF
clone size: once; J gene: TRBJ1-4; D gene: -; V gene: TRBV7-8; CDR3 DNA: TGTGCCAGCAGCTTAGGGTGGGGGCAGGTGAGGGAAAAACTGTTTTTT; CDR3 protein: CASSLGWGQVREKLFF
clone size: -; J gene: TRBJ1-3; D gene: -; V gene: TRBV19; CDR3 DNA: TGTGCCAGTAGCACAGGGTTGTTCTCTGGAAACACCATATATTTT; CDR3 protein: CASSTGLFSGNTIYF
clone size: -; J gene: TRBJ2-2; D gene: -; V gene: TRBV9; CDR3 DNA: TGTGCCAGCAGCGTAGGTGGCCCAAGGGGCACCGGGGAGCTGTTTTTT; CDR3 protein: CASSVGGPRGTGELFF
clone size: -; J gene: TRBJ1-2; D gene: TRBD1; V gene: TRBV7-2; CDR3 DNA: TGTGCCAGCAGCTCCCCAGGGGGCGCGCCGATATGGATTAACTATGGCTACACCTTC; CDR3 protein: CASSSPGGAPIWINYGYTF
clone size: few; J gene: TRBJ1-6; D gene: -; V gene: TRBV12-5; CDR3 DNA: TGTGCTAGTGGTTTGGAGGGGGATTCACCCCTCCACTTT; CDR3 protein: CASGLEGDSPLHF
clone size: -; J gene: TRBJ1-2; D gene: -; V gene: TRBV28; CDR3 DNA: TGTGCCAGCACCGGGGGGCAGGGCTATGGCTACACCTTC; CDR3 protein: CASTGGQGYGYTF
clone size: -; J gene: TRBJ1-2; D gene: TRBD1; V gene: TRBV19; CDR3 DNA: TGTGCCAGTAGGTCGATAGGGACAGTCACATATGGCTACACCTTC; CDR3 protein: CASRSIGTVTYGYTF
clone size: -; J gene: TRBJ1-1; D gene: -; V gene: TRBV3-1/TRBV3-2; CDR3 DNA: TGTGCCAGCAGCTATTTCGTCGGTAGGAGGACTGAAGCTTTCTTT; CDR3 protein: CASSYFVGRRTEAFF
clone size: -; J gene: TRBJ1-3; D gene: -; V gene: TRBV18; CDR3 DNA: TGTGCCAGCTCACCGAAGGGGGGGATAAAAAACACCATATATTTT; CDR3 protein: CASSPKGGIKNTIYF
clone size: -; J gene: TRBJ1-2; D gene: TRBD1; V gene: TRBV29-1; CDR3 DNA: TGCAGCGTCAAAGACAGGGTAGAGGGCTACACCTTC; CDR3 protein: CSVKDRVEGYTF
clone size: -; J gene: TRBJ2-7; D gene: -; V gene: TRBV7-9; CDR3 DNA: TGTGCCAGTGGGGAGTACGAGCAGTACTTC; CDR3 protein: CASGEYEQYF
clone size: -; J gene: TRBJ2-2; D gene: TRBD2; V gene: TRBV6-5; CDR3 DNA: TGTGCCAGCATGTCCGCGGGGGGGCAGGGCGGGGAGCTGTTTTTT; CDR3 protein: CASMSAGGQGGELFF
clone size: -; J gene: TRBJ1-1; D gene: -; V gene: TRBV5-1; CDR3 DNA: TGCGCCAGCAGTCCCCGTCCGGGACCGCGGGGCACTGAAGCTTTCTTT; CDR3 protein: CASSPRPGPRGTEAFF
clone size: -; J gene: TRBJ1-1; D gene: -; V gene: TRBV10-3; CDR3 DNA: TGTGCCGTTACACCGGGTAGTGGGGGCGGGAACACTGAAGCTTTCTTT; CDR3 protein: CAVTPGSGGGNTEAFF
clone size: -; J gene: TRBJ2-7; D gene: TRBD2; V gene: TRBV7-8; CDR3 DNA: TGTGCCAGCAGCCCTCGACTAGCGGGGGGTGTCTCGCGAGAGCAGTACTTC; CDR3 protein: CASSPRLAGGVSREQYF
clone size: -; J gene: TRBJ2-7; D gene: TRBD1; V gene: TRBV29-1; CDR3 DNA: TGCAGCGCCACGACAGGGGGCGACGAGCAGTACTTC; CDR3 protein: CSATTGGDEQYF
clone size: -; J gene: TRBJ2-5; D gene: -; V gene: TRBV30; CDR3 DNA: TGTGCCTGGAGGGGGGGTGGAGAGACCCAGTACTTC; CDR3 protein: CAWRGGGETQYF
clone size: few; J gene: TRBJ1-2; D gene: -; V gene: TRBV3-1/TRBV3-2; CDR3 DNA: TGTGCCACCGGGGGTCGAGAGGGCGGCTACACCTTC; CDR3 protein: CATGGREGGYTF
clone size: -; J gene: TRBJ1-1; D gene: -; V gene: TRBV6-5; CDR3 DNA: TGTGCCAGCATCCTCAGACTGCCGGCTGAAGCTTTCTTT; CDR3 protein: CASILRLPAEAFF